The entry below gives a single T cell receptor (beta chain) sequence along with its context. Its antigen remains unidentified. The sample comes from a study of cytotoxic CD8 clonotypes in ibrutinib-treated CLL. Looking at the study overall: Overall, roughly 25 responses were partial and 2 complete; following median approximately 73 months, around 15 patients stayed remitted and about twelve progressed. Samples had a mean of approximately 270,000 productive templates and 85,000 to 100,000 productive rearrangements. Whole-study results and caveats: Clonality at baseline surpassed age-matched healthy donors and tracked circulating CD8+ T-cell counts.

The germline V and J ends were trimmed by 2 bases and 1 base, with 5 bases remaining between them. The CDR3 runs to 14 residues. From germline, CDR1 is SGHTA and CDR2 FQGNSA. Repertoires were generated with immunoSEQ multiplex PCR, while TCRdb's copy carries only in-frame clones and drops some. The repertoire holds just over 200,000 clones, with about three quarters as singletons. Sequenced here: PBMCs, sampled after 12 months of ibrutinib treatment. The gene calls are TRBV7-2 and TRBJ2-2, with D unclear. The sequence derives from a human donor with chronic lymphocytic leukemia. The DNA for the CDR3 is TGTGCCAGCAGCTTACTCATGAACACCGGGGAGCTGTTTTTT. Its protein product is CASSLLMNTGELFF.